This record concerns one T cell receptor beta chain sequence. V lost 5 bases to trimming and J lost 3 bases, with 11 bases between them. There are 14 residues in the CDR3. Germline lookup yields CDR1 MDHEN and CDR2 SYDVKM. This sample stems from a study of blood T cell repertoires in COVID-19. Study-level information: Sites in the United States, Italy and Spain provided acute and convalescent COVID-19 samples.

Methods used by the authors: How many nucleated cells were present was estimated from reference gene primer amplification. Sequenced by immunoSEQ multiplex PCR; TCRdb stores in-frame clones only, minus some. That table is the source of V, J and clone size, and D and trimming were worked out from the DNA. The table includes under 250,000 clones, approximately 84% detected once. The specimen sequenced was peripheral blood. The V and J genes are TRBV28 and TRBJ1-5; D is undetermined. The clonotype originates from a man between 50 and 59 years old with active or convalescent COVID-19. CDR3 DNA: TGTGCCAGCAGTCCCCCCCCCTCCAATCAGCCCCAGCATTTT. Translation: CASSPPPSNQPQHF.